This T cell receptor beta chain was captured in a study of T cell responses to AZD1222 COVID-19 vaccine. From germline, CDR1 is KGHSH and CDR2 LQKENI. The CDR3 length is 14 residues. J gave up 0 bases and V 6 bases, and 5 bases lay outside the gene matches. Regarding the study as a whole: Donor demographics were predominantly white British with a female majority; clonal diversity may be underestimated.

As for this clone: Its specificity is not known.

Sequencing used immunoSEQ multiplex PCR; TCRdb keeps in-frame clones, though not all of them. The sample includes about 150,000 clones, 80% to 95% of them seen just once. The chain recombines TRBV18 with TRBJ2-7; the match to TRBD2 covers 7 bases. Specimen: peripheral blood, collected 28 days after the second AZD1222 dose. This clonotype was sampled from an adult who received the AZD1222 COVID-19 vaccine. The CDR3 loop is CASSLSGISYEQYF. CDR3 DNA sequence: TGTGCCAGCTCCCTCAGCGGGATCTCCTACGAGCAGTACTTC.